The 14 T cell receptor beta chains presented below share a single source sample, sequenced in a study of cytomegalovirus exposure and HLA in healthy donors. A multiplex PCR was run with 60 Vbeta primers and 13 Jbeta primers. Produced via immunoSEQ multiplex PCR; TCRdb's table is partial and in-frame only. Of about 160,000 clones listed, about 75% are singletons. The sample taken for sequencing was PBMCs. These TCRs come from a female donor in good health and CMV-seronegative.

The chain couples TRBV6-4 to TRBJ1-2; D is perhaps TRBD1 (5 bases). This CDR3 has 15 amino acids. Germline loops: CDR1 MRHNA, CDR2 SNTAGT. Trimming shortened V by 6 bases and J by 6 bases, and 20 bases separated the two germline ends. Here the CDR3 DNA reads TGTGCCAGCAGCCAAGCCCTTAGGACATGGGATGGCTACACCTTC. Its translation: CASSQALRTWDGYTF.

V gene TRBV9 combines with J gene TRBJ2-3; 9 bases are a match to TRBD2. CDR3 size: 16 residues. Germline loops: CDR1 SGDLS, CDR2 YYNGEE. V trimming: 0 bases; J trimming: 3 bases; junction bases outside the gene matches: 5. The CDR3 DNA sequence: TGTGCCAGCAGCGTAGCAGGCGGGGGGGGAACAGATACGCAGTATTTT. Translation: CASSVAGGGGTDTQYF.

The CDR3 sequence is CASSPLTDTSSGNTIYF. The CDR3 bases are TGTGCCAGCTCACCTTTGACAGATACGAGCTCTGGAAACACCATATATTTT. V gene TRBV18 combines with J gene TRBJ1-3; tentative D call: TRBD1 (5 bases). The V end lost 3 bases, the J end lost 0 bases, and 15 bases lay between the germline ends. The CDR3 sequence is 17 residues long. The germline gives CDR1 KGHSH, CDR2 LQKENI.

The rearrangement links TRBV7-2 to TRBJ2-5; a possible D gene is TRBD2 (5 bases). The CDR3 loop spans 15 amino acids. V was trimmed by 1 base and J by 4 bases, leaving 13 bases between them. The germline V gene encodes CDR1 SGHTA and CDR2 FQGNSA. CDR3 bases: TGTGCCAGCAGCTTAGTTAGGTCTAGCACAGAGACCCAGTACTTC. Protein sequence: CASSLVRSSTETQYF. Combining the CDR3 with reference TRBV7-2 and TRBJ2-5 gives the whole variable domain GAGVSQSPSNKVTEKGKDVELRCDPISGHTALYWYRQSLGQGLEFLIYFQGNSAPDKSGLPSDRFSAERTGGSVSTLTIQRTQQEDSAVYLCASSLVRSSTETQYFGPGTRLLVL.

The V call is TRBV28, the J call TRBJ2-3; unclear D gene. CDR1 is MDHEN and CDR2 is SYDVKM in the germline V gene. The germline V and J ends were trimmed by 7 bases and 0 bases, with 11 bases remaining between them. The CDR3 has 14 amino acids. DNA of the CDR3: TGTGCCAGCATCCCTCTGGCAAGCACAGATACGCAGTATTTT. Its translation: CASIPLASTDTQYF.

This clone occurred a few times. V and J are TRBV27 and TRBJ2-7; TRBD2 might be the D (6 bases). The CDR3 contains 15 residues. Deletions cut 0 bases from V and 4 bases from J, with 13 bases between. CDR1 MNHEY and CDR2 SMNVEV come from the germline V gene (reference sequence). CDR3 protein: CASSLSTAGGYEQYF. DNA for the CDR3: TGTGCCAGCAGTTTATCAACCGCAGGAGGGTACGAGCAGTACTTC.

About this clone itself: Other DNA sequences within the sample encode an identical CDR3. This chain links TRBV30 with TRBJ2-7; TRBD1 matches at 9 bases. V dropped 3 bases and J dropped 4; count of bases not matched to a gene: 4. CDR3 size: 13 residues. Germline assignment: CDR1 GTSNPN and CDR2 SVGIG (reference sequence). CDR3 DNA: TGTGCCTGGAGGGGGACAGGGACATACGAGCAGTACTTC. As protein: CAWRGTGTYEQYF.

The chain joins TRBV5-1 to TRBJ1-1; no clear D gene. The CDR3 contains 15 residues. V was pared by 0 bases and J by 5 bases, with 14 bases between. Germline CDR1 reads SGHRS; CDR2 reads YFSETQ. The CDR3 reads CASSLDHRVETEAFF. The CDR3 DNA is TGCGCCAGCAGCTTGGACCACAGAGTAGAGACTGAAGCTTTCTTT.

As DNA, the CDR3 is TGTGCCATCAGTGAGTCGGGAACGGGCGGGGGAGGAACGCAGTATTTT. This encodes CAISESGTGGGGTQYF. J is TRBJ2-3 and V is TRBV10-3; 7 bases match TRBD2. The J segment lost 9 bases and the V segment lost 0 bases, leaving 12 bases of the junction unmatched. The CDR3 loop spans 16 amino acids. Germline V gene lookup returns CDR1 ENHRY and CDR2 SYGVKD.

CDR3 amino acids: CASTGDHNQPQHF. The DNA of the CDR3 is TGTGCCAGCACGGGGGATCACAATCAGCCCCAGCATTTT. V gene TRBV6-6 combines with J gene TRBJ1-5; D is possibly TRBD1 (5 bases). The germline CDR1 and CDR2 sequences are MNHNY and SVGAGI (reference sequence). V was pared by 7 bases and J by 3 bases, with 10 bases between. CDR3 length: 13 residues.

This clone was seen only a few times. CDR3 sequence (DNA): TGTGCCAGCAGTCAGGAGGGACGCGGGGTCGACGAGCAGTACTTC. The encoded protein is CASSQEGRGVDEQYF. V is TRBV7-8 and J is TRBJ2-7; D may be TRBD2 (6 bases). This CDR3 is 15 amino acids long. Germline V gives CDR1 SGHVS, CDR2 FQNEAQ. V lost 6 bases, J lost 5 bases, and 20 bases lay in between.

The chain is built from TRBV5-1 and TRBJ2-7, with D unclear. Germline lookup yields CDR1 SGHRS and CDR2 YFSETQ. The germline V and J ends were trimmed by 6 bases and 0 bases, with 16 bases remaining between them. There are 15 residues in the CDR3. The CDR3 spells CASNIAGHSSYEQYF. CDR3 bases: TGCGCCAGCAACATAGCCGGTCATAGCTCCTACGAGCAGTACTTC.

This clone was seen a few times. The chain recombines TRBV6-6 with TRBJ1-5, with D unresolved. Germline-derived CDR1 and CDR2 are MNHNY and SVGAGI (reference sequence). V was pared by 3 bases and J by 2 bases, with 14 bases between. The CDR3 has 16 residues. The CDR3 DNA reads as TGTGCCAGCAGTTATTCGGAGGGCATACGCAATCAGCCCCAGCATTTT. Its protein product is CASSYSEGIRNQPQHF.

Here the CDR3 reads CATEDITDTQYF. CDR3 DNA sequence: TGTGCCACCGAGGACATCACAGATACGCAGTATTTT. The J gene is TRBJ2-3, the V gene TRBV19; D may be TRBD1 (5 bases). This CDR3 spans 12 amino acids. Trimming took 10 bases from V and 2 from J, leaving 10 bases between them. Germline V CDR1 and CDR2: LNHDA, SQIVND (reference sequence).